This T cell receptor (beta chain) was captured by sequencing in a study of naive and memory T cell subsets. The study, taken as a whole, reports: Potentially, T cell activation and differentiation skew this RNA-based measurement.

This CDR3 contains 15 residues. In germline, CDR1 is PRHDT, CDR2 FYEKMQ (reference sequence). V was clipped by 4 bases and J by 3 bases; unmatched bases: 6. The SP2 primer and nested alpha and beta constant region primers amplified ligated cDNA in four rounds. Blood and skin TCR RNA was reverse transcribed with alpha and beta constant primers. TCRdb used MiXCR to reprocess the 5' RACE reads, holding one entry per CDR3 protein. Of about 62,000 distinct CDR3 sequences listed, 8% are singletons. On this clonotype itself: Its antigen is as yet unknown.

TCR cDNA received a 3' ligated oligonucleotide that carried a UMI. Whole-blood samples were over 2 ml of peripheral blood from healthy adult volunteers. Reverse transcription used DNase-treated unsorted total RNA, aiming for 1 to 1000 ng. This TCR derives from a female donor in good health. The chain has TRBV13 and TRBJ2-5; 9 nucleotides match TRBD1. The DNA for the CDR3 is TGTGCCAGCAGCTCTCAGAGGACAGGGGAAGAGACCCAGTACTTC. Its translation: CASSSQRTGEETQYF.